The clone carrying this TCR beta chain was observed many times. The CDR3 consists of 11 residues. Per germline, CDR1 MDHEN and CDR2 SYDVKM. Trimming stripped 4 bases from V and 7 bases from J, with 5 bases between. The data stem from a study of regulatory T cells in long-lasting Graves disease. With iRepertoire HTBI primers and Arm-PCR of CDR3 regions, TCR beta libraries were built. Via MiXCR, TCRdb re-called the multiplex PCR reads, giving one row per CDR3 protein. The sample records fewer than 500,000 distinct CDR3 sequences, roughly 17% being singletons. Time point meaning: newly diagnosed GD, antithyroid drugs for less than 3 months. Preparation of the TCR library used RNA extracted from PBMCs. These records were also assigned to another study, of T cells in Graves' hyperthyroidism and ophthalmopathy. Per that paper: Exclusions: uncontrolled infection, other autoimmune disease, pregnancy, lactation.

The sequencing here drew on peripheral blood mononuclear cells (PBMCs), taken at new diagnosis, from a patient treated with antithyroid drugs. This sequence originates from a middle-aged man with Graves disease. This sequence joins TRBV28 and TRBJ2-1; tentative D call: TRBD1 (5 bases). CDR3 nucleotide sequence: TGTGCCAGCAGTTACAGGAATGAGCAGTTCTTC. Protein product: CASSYRNEQFF.